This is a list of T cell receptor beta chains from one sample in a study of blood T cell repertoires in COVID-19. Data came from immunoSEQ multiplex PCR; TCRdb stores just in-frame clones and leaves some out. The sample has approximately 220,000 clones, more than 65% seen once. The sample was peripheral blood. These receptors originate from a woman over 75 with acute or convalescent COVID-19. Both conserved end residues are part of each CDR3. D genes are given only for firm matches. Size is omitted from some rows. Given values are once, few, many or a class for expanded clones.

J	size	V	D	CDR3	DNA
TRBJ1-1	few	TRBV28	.	CASSPQDRGNTEAFF	TGTGCCAGCAGTCCTCAGGACAGAGGGAACACTGAAGCTTTCTTT
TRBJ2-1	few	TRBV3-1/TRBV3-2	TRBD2	CASSQDYGGRGEQFF	TGTGCCAGCAGCCAAGACTACGGCGGGAGAGGTGAGCAGTTCTTC
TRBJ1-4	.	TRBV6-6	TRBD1	CASSRGQPLDEKLFF	TGTGCCAGCAGTAGGGGACAGCCACTTGATGAAAAACTGTTTTTT
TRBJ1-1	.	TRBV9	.	CASTRGTEAFF	TGTGCCAGCACCCGGGGCACTGAAGCTTTCTTT
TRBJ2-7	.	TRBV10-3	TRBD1	CAISEGQVNSYEQYF	TGTGCCATCAGTGAGGGACAGGTGAACTCCTACGAGCAGTACTTC
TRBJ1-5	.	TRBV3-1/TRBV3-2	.	CASSQGRDQPQHF	TGTGCCAGCAGCCAAGGCAGGGATCAGCCCCAGCATTTT
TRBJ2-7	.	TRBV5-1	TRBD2	CASSIGTTSRGEQYF	TGCGCCAGCAGCATAGGGACTACGTCCCGCGGCGAGCAGTACTTC
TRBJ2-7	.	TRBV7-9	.	CASSWASEADEQYF	TGTGCCAGCAGCTGGGCTAGCGAGGCTGACGAGCAGTACTTC
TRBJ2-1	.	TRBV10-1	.	CASSSYSGSYNEQFF	TGCGCCAGCAGTTCCTACTCAGGGTCCTACAATGAGCAGTTCTTC
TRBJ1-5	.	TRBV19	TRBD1	CASSMGPPGQGIQPQHF	TGTGCCAGTAGTATGGGCCCCCCGGGACAGGGCATTCAGCCCCAGCATTTT
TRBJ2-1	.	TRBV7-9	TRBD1	CASRPSGGTGGEFF	TGTGCCAGCAGACCCTCCGGGGGGACAGGGGGCGAGTTCTTC
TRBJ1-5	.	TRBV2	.	CASSDQGYNQPQHF	TGTGCCAGCAGTGACCAGGGATATAATCAGCCCCAGCATTTT
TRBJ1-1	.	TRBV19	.	CASSIVGEAFF	TGTGCCAGTAGTATCGTGGGCGAAGCTTTCTTT
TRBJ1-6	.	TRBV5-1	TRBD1	CASSLAGTGGNSPLHF	TGCGCCAGCAGCTTGGCCGGGACAGGGGGGAATTCACCCCTCCACTTT
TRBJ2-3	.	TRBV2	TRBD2	CASSPGLASPDTQYF	TGTGCCAGCAGCCCGGGACTAGCTTCCCCAGATACGCAGTATTTT
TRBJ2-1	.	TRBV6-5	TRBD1	CASSRRDRVYEQFF	TGTGCCAGCAGCCGCCGGGACAGGGTATATGAGCAGTTCTTC
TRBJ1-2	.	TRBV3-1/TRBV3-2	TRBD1	CASSQETGQGVYGYTF	TGTGCCAGCAGCCAAGAGACTGGACAGGGGGTCTATGGCTACACCTTC
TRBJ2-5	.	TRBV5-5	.	CASSFSRVGETQYF	TGTGCCAGCAGCTTTAGCAGGGTCGGAGAGACCCAGTACTTC
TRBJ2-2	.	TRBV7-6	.	CASSLVWQNTGELFF	TGTGCCAGCAGCTTAGTCTGGCAGAACACCGGGGAGCTGTTTTTT
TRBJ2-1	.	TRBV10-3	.	CAIRGAEDEQFF	TGTGCCATCAGGGGGGCGGAGGATGAGCAGTTCTTC
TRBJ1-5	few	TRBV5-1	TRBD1	CASSLTGQGDQPQHF	TGCGCCAGCAGCTTAACGGGACAGGGGGATCAGCCCCAGCATTTT
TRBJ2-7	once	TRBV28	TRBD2	CASSLPLPLAGDTYEQYF	TGTGCCAGCAGTTTGCCACTTCCCCTAGCGGGTGATACCTACGAGCAGTACTTC
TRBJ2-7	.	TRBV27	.	CASSLSTGVGNEQYF	TGTGCCAGCAGTTTATCGACGGGAGTAGGAAACGAGCAGTACTTC
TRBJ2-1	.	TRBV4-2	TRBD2	CASSQDLIATSQGEQFF	TGTGCCAGCAGCCAAGATCTAATCGCGACTAGCCAGGGCGAGCAGTTCTTC
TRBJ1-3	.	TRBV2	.	CASRTPAANSGNTIYF	TGTGCCAGCCGGACCCCAGCGGCCAACTCTGGAAACACCATATATTTT
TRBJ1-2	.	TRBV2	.	CASNTRSEGTF	TGTGCCAGCAATACTCGGAGCGAAGGCACCTTC
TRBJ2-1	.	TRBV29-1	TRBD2	CSVRGGATRNEQFF	TGCAGCGTACGGGGAGGGGCCACCCGCAATGAGCAGTTCTTC
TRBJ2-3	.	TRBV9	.	CASSLGLSTDTQYF	TGTGCCAGCAGCCTAGGACTCAGCACAGATACGCAGTATTTT
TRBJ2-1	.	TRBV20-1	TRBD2	CSARLADEQFF	TGCAGTGCTAGACTAGCGGATGAGCAGTTCTTC
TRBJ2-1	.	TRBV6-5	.	CASSYEESYNEQFF	TGTGCCAGCAGTTACGAGGAATCCTACAATGAGCAGTTCTTC
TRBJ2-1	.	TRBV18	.	CASSPPVKSYNEQFF	TGTGCCAGCTCACCCCCGGTGAAGTCCTACAATGAGCAGTTCTTC
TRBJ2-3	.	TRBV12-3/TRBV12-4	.	CASSSSTDTQYF	TGTGCCAGCAGTTCTAGCACAGATACGCAGTATTTT
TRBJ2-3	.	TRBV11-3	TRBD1	CASSSQGAMDTQYF	TGTGCCAGCAGCTCACAGGGGGCGATGGATACGCAGTATTTT
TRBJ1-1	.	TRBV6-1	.	CASSELDRINTEAFF	TGTGCCAGCAGTGAATTAGACAGAATAAACACTGAAGCTTTCTTT
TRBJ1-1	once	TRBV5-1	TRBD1	CASSLGTGGDTEAFF	TGCGCCAGCAGCCTTGGAACAGGGGGGGACACTGAAGCTTTCTTT
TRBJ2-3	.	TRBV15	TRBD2	CATSRSTIRRTSGRGADTQYF	TGTGCCACCAGCAGATCTACCATAAGGAGGACTAGCGGGAGAGGTGCAGATACGCAGTATTTT
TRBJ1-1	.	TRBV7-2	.	CASSLFSYTEAFF	TGTGCCAGCAGCTTATTCAGTTACACTGAAGCTTTCTTT
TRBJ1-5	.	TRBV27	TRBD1	CASAKTGGSLPRDQPQHF	TGTGCCAGCGCAAAAACAGGGGGATCGTTACCAAGGGATCAGCCCCAGCATTTT
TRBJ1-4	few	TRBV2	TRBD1	CASERGTGGGKLFF	TGTGCCAGCGAAAGGGGGACAGGGGGCGGAAAACTGTTTTTT
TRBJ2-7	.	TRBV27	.	CASSQRRALHEQYF	TGTGCCAGCAGCCAAAGGAGGGCCCTCCACGAGCAGTACTTC
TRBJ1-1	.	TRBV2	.	CASTVLGGEAFF	TGTGCCAGCACCGTCTTGGGGGGGGAAGCTTTCTTT
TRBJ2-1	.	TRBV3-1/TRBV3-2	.	CASSQAGSVFYEQFF	TGTGCCAGCAGCCAGGCAGGGTCAGTTTTTTATGAGCAGTTCTTC
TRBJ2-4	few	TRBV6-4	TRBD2	CASSEASGGKNIQYF	TGTGCCAGCAGTGAGGCTAGCGGAGGGAAAAACATTCAGTACTTC